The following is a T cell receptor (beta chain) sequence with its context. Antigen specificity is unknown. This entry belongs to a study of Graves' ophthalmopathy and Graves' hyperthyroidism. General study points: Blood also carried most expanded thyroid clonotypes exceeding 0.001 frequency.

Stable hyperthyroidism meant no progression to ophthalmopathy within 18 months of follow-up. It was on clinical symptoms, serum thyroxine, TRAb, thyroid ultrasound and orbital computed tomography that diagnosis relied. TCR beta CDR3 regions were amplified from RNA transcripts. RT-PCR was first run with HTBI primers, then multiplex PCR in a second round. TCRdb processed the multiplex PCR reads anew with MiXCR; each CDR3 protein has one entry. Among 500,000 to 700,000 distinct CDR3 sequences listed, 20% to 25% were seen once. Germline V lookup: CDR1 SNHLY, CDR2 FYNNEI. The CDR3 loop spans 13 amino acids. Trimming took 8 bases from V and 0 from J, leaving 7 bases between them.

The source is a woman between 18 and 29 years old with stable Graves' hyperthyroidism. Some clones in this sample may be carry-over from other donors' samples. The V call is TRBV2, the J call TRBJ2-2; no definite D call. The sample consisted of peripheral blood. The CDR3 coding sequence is TGTGCCAGCGGCTACGCGAACACCGGGGAGCTGTTTTTT. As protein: CASGYANTGELFF.